The 25 T cell receptor beta chains in this list originate from one sample, sequenced in a study of cytomegalovirus exposure and HLA in healthy donors. Vbeta (60) and Jbeta (13) primers were used in the PCR. Produced via immunoSEQ multiplex PCR; TCRdb's table is partial and in-frame only. The table has 100,000 to 150,000 clones, 70% to 75% seen once. Input material: PBMCs. These receptor sequences come from a male donor in good health and CMV-seronegative.

There are a few counts of this clone. Other DNA sequences in the sample encode the same CDR3. This rearrangement joins TRBV27 to TRBJ2-1; 8 nucleotides align to TRBD2. Germline trimming cut 5 bases from V and 7 bases from J; bases unmatched to any gene: 4. The CDR3 has 13 residues. CDR1 is MNHEY and CDR2 is SMNVEV in the germline V gene (reference sequence). CDR3 region: CASSLAGGNEQFF. CDR3 DNA: TGTGCCAGCAGTCTAGCGGGTGGAAATGAGCAGTTCTTC.

This clone was observed a few times. V and J are TRBV28 and TRBJ2-3; 8 bases match TRBD1. V shed 4 bases, J shed 4 bases, and the junction held 7 bases outside the gene matches. Germline V gene lookup returns CDR1 MDHEN and CDR2 SYDVKM. The CDR3 is 15 amino acids. The CDR3 spells CASSSLGQGADTQYF. The CDR3 nucleotides are TGTGCCAGCAGTTCCCTTGGACAGGGTGCAGATACGCAGTATTTT. Supplemented by reference TRBV28 and TRBJ2-3, the full variable domain reads DVKVTQSSRYLVKRTGEKVFLECVQDMDHENMFWYRQDPGLGLRLIYFSYDVKMKEKGDIPEGYSVSREKKERFSLILESASTNQTSMYLCASSSLGQGADTQYFGPGTRLTVL.

V is TRBV30 and J is TRBJ2-1; 9 bases are shared with TRBD1. The CDR3 runs 13 residues. The ends lost 7 bases at V and 8 bases at J; junction bases unmatched: 9. The germline CDR1 and CDR2 sequences are GTSNPN and SVGIG (reference sequence). CDR3 in DNA: TGTGCCTCACCGGGGGACAGGGTCGATGAGCAGTTCTTC. Translated: CASPGDRVDEQFF.

This clone was detected only once. V is TRBV13 and J is TRBJ2-5; 10 bases line up with TRBD2. CDR1 and CDR2 (germline): PRHDT, FYEKMQ (reference sequence). The CDR3 loop spans 16 amino acids. The ends lost 5 bases at V and 0 bases at J; junction bases unmatched: 6. DNA for the CDR3: TGTGCCAGCAGCGGAGGGACTAGCGTAAACCAAGAGACCCAGTACTTC. This encodes CASSGGTSVNQETQYF.

The chain is built from TRBV2 and TRBJ1-5, with 7 bases aligning to TRBD1. Germline V CDR1 and CDR2: SNHLY, FYNNEI. There are 18 residues in the CDR3. After removal of 6 bases from V and 1 base from J, the junction contained 15 bases not matched to a gene. This chain's CDR3 is CASRKDRIIRASNQPQHF. In DNA form, the CDR3 reads TGTGCCAGCAGGAAGGACAGGATTATACGGGCAAGCAATCAGCCCCAGCATTTT.

This clone was detected once. V usage is TRBV27 and J usage is TRBJ2-7; D is uncertain. The CDR3 has 16 amino acids. The V gene's germline CDR1 is MNHEY and CDR2 SMNVEV (reference sequence). Trimming removed 0 bases at V and 4 bases at J, with 16 bases between. CDR3 sequence (DNA): TGTGCCAGCAGTTTATCGTACCCGGAGAATGAATACGAGCAGTACTTC. This translates into CASSLSYPENEYEQYF.

This rearrangement joins TRBV29-1 to TRBJ2-6; perhaps TRBD2 as D (6 bases). V was trimmed by 1 base and J by 4 bases, leaving 14 bases between them. This CDR3 is built from 16 residues. Germline CDR1 and CDR2: SQVTM and ANQGSEA. The CDR3 loop reads CSVEVWGEEGANVLTF. Written as DNA, the CDR3 is TGCAGCGTTGAAGTTTGGGGGGAAGAGGGGGCCAACGTCCTGACTTTC.

The chain employs TRBV7-3 and TRBJ2-3; 7 nucleotides match TRBD2. V lost 2 bases to trimming and J lost 10 bases; unmatched junction nucleotides: 9. The CDR3 has 14 amino acids. Germline V CDR1 and CDR2: SGHTA, FQGTGA. The CDR3 spells CASSLSGPSGAQYF. The DNA for the CDR3 is TGTGCCAGCAGCTTATCCGGGCCCAGCGGGGCGCAGTATTTT.

This sequence joins TRBV28 and TRBJ1-5; D unclear. Germline V gene sequence: CDR1 MDHEN, CDR2 SYDVKM. The CDR3 is made up of 15 amino acids. V was clipped by 6 bases and J by 5 bases, with 17 bases between them. CDR3 region: CASSRAGERDQPQHF. CDR3 bases: TGTGCCAGCAGCCGGGCCGGGGAAAGGGATCAGCCCCAGCATTTT.

This chain connects TRBV30 to TRBJ2-4; 7 bases map to TRBD2. V was clipped by 5 bases and J by 8 bases; unmatched bases: 15. Germline CDR1 and CDR2: GTSNPN and SVGIG (reference sequence). The CDR3 runs to 15 residues. The CDR3 DNA sequence: TGTGCCTGGCAATCTAGCGGTATTCCGCGGGACATTCAGTACTTC. Encoded protein: CAWQSSGIPRDIQYF.

V is TRBV7-2 and J is TRBJ1-5; D is ambiguous. V dropped 2 bases and J dropped 2 bases, with 7 bases sitting between them. The CDR3 runs to 14 residues. Germline-derived CDR1 and CDR2 are SGHTA and FQGNSA. Here the CDR3 DNA reads TGTGCCAGCAGCTTATTCGGAGGCAATCAGCCCCAGCATTTT. Protein product: CASSLFGGNQPQHF.

Concerning this clone itself: An end of the junction does not agree with germline; a read error may underlie this. The chain couples TRBV7-9 to TRBJ2-1, with 14 bases lining up with TRBD2. Germline lookup yields CDR1 SEHNR and CDR2 FQNEAQ (reference sequence). This CDR3 comprises 17 residues. CDR3 protein: CSSSLGLAGGLLDEQFF. The CDR3 DNA follows: TGTTCCAGCAGCTTAGGACTAGCGGGGGGCCTGCTCGATGAGCAGTTCTTC.

The J gene is TRBJ1-5, the V gene TRBV6-1; 7 nucleotides agree with TRBD1. J lost 7 bases, V lost 7 bases, and 7 bases had no gene match. Germline CDR1 is MNHNS and CDR2 is SASEGT. This CDR3 is built from 13 residues. CDR3 sequence: CASTLGQAQPQHF. For the CDR3, the DNA is TGTGCCAGCACCCTAGGACAGGCCCAGCCCCAGCATTTT.

The V gene is TRBV15, the J gene TRBJ1-5, with TRBD1 matching over 10 bases. Germline V gives CDR1 LNHNV, CDR2 YYDKDF (reference sequence). The V gene end was trimmed by 5 bases and the J gene end by 7 bases; junction bases not matched to a gene: 8. The CDR3 consists of 15 residues. The CDR3 nucleotides are TGTGCCACCAGCGGGGACAGGGGAAAGACCCAGCCCCAGCATTTT. Amino acid sequence: CATSGDRGKTQPQHF.

The chain has TRBV12-5 and TRBJ1-2; 7 positions match TRBD1. The CDR3 runs 17 residues. J gave up 4 bases and V 1 base, and 12 bases lay outside the gene matches. In germline, CDR1 is LGHNT, CDR2 FRNRAP. CDR3 region: CASGLAVGTGDLYGYTF. Here the CDR3 DNA reads TGTGCTAGTGGTTTGGCCGTCGGAACAGGGGACCTCTATGGCTACACCTTC.

This clone was recorded once. The V call is TRBV27, the J call TRBJ2-1; 14 bases fit TRBD2. V shed 6 bases, J shed 0 bases, and the junction held 4 bases outside the gene matches. In germline, CDR1 is MNHEY, CDR2 SMNVEV (reference sequence). The CDR3 covers 17 residues. The CDR3 DNA reads TGTGCCAGCAGGAGACTAGCGGGGGGGAACTCCTACAATGAGCAGTTCTTC. It specifies CASRRLAGGNSYNEQFF.

The rearrangement joins TRBV7-2 to TRBJ2-1; 8 nucleotides align to TRBD1. This CDR3 has 17 residues. Per germline, CDR1 SGHTA and CDR2 FQGNSA. The ends lost 3 bases at V and 7 bases at J; junction bases unmatched: 14. As DNA, the CDR3 is TGTGCCAGCAGCTTTTTGTTGGCAGGGGGCGCGAGGAATGAGCAGTTCTTC. Translating gives CASSFLLAGGARNEQFF.

This clone was seen only a few times. The V and J genes are TRBV4-2 and TRBJ1-1, with TRBD1 as a possible D gene (5 bases). The germline V gene has CDR1 LGHNA and CDR2 YNFKEQ. This CDR3 is built from 17 residues. Trimming removed 1 base at V and 1 base at J, with 16 bases between. CDR3 amino acids: CASSQGQGPSSNTEAFF. CDR3 nucleotide sequence: TGTGCCAGCAGCCAAGGCCAGGGCCCATCCTCGAACACTGAAGCTTTCTTT.

This chain links TRBV6-4 with TRBJ2-1; D may be TRBD1 (6 bases). V lost 6 bases and J lost 2, with 14 bases in between. This CDR3 is 15 amino acids long. Germline lookup yields CDR1 MRHNA and CDR2 SNTAGT. The CDR3: CASSAFDRPYNEQFF. In nucleotides, the CDR3 is TGTGCCAGCAGCGCCTTCGACAGGCCCTACAATGAGCAGTTCTTC.

This chain joins TRBV5-5 and TRBJ2-3, with 9 bases identical to TRBD1. The ends lost 4 bases at V and 2 bases at J; junction bases unmatched: 8. This CDR3 is built from 16 residues. Germline CDR1 and CDR2: SGHKS and YYEKEE (reference sequence). CDR3 sequence (DNA): TGTGCCAGCAGCGCGGACAGGGGTAAATCCACAGATACGCAGTATTTT. It yields the protein CASSADRGKSTDTQYF. Variable domain in full (rest from reference TRBV5-5 and TRBJ2-3): DAGVTQSPTHLIKTRGQQVTLRCSPISGHKSVSWYQQVLGQGPQFIFQYYEKEERGRGNFPDRFSARQFPNYSSELNVNALLLGDSALYLCASSADRGKSTDTQYFGPGTRLTVL.

As for this clone: Additional DNA sequences in this sample encode the identical CDR3. The chain uses TRBV15 and TRBJ2-1, with 8 bases aligning to TRBD2. The J segment lost 4 bases and the V segment lost 5 bases, leaving 10 bases of the junction unmatched. This CDR3 contains 16 residues. Germline assignment: CDR1 LNHNV and CDR2 YYDKDF (reference sequence). CDR3 sequence (DNA): TGTGCCACCAGCCTAGGGCTAGCGGGTCGGTACAATGAGCAGTTCTTC. It specifies CATSLGLAGRYNEQFF. The full variable domain, its missing parts supplied by reference TRBV15 and TRBJ2-1, is DAMVIQNPRYQVTQFGKPVTLSCSQTLNHNVMYWYQQKSSQAPKLLFHYYDKDFNNEADTPDNFQSRRPNTSFCFLDIRSPGLGDTAMYLCATSLGLAGRYNEQFFGPGTRLTVL.

This clone was observed once. J is TRBJ2-5 and V is TRBV28, with D possibly matching TRBD2 (5 bases). Germline CDR1 is MDHEN and CDR2 is SYDVKM. The ends were cut back, 6 bases at V and 0 bases at J, with 11 bases in the middle. This CDR3 region has 14 residues. CDR3 sequence reads: CASSSGEYQETQYF. CDR3 nucleotide sequence: TGTGCCAGCAGCTCCGGGGAGTACCAAGAGACCCAGTACTTC.

This clone showed up just a few times. The chain links TRBV28 to TRBJ1-2; no reliable D call. CDR1 and CDR2 (germline): MDHEN, SYDVKM. The germline V and J ends were trimmed by 5 bases and 5 bases, with 6 bases remaining between them. The length of the CDR3 is 11 residues. This chain's CDR3 is CASSPNYGYTF. The CDR3 DNA is TGTGCCAGCAGTCCCAATTATGGCTACACCTTC.

This clone was seen a handful of times. The rearrangement links TRBV18 to TRBJ2-1, with 13 bases that match TRBD2. This CDR3 region has 16 residues. J lost 7 bases, V lost 6 bases, and 9 bases had no gene match. CDR1 and CDR2 (germline): KGHSH, LQKENI. CDR3 DNA sequence: TGTGCCAGCTCCCCTGGACTAGCGGGAGTGAGAAATGAGCAGTTCTTC. The encoded protein is CASSPGLAGVRNEQFF.

The DNA of the CDR3 is TGTGCCAGCTCCCCGGGGGGCAGGGGGAACACCGGGGAGCTGTTTTTT. Protein: CASSPGGRGNTGELFF. The chain uses TRBV2 and TRBJ2-2; D may be TRBD2 (7 bases). V dropped 8 bases and J dropped 1 base, with 17 bases sitting between them. CDR1 and CDR2 (germline): SNHLY, FYNNEI. The CDR3 covers 16 residues.